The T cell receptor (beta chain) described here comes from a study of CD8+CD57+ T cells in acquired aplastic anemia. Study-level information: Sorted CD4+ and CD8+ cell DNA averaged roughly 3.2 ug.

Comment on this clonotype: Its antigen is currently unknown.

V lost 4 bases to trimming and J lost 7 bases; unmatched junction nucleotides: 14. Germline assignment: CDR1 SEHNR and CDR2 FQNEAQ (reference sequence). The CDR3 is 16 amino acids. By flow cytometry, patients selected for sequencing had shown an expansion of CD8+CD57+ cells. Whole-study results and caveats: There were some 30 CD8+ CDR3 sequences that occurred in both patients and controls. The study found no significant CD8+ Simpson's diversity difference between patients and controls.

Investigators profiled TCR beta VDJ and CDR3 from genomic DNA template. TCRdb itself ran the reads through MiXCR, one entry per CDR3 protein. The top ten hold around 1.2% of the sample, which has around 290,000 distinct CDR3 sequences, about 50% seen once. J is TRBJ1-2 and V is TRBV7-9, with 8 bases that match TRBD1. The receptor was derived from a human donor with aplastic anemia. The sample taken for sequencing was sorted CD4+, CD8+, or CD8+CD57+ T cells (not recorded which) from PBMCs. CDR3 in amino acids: CASSSDRVGGLGGYTF. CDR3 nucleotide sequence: TGTGCCAGCAGCTCGGACAGGGTCGGGGGCTTAGGTGGCTACACCTTC. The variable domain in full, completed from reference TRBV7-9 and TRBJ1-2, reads DTGVSQNPRHKITKRGQNVTFRCDPISEHNRLYWYRQTLGQGPEFLTYFQNEAQLEKSRLLSDRFSAERPKGSFSTLEIQRTEQGDSAMYLCASSSDRVGGLGGYTFGSGTRLTVV.